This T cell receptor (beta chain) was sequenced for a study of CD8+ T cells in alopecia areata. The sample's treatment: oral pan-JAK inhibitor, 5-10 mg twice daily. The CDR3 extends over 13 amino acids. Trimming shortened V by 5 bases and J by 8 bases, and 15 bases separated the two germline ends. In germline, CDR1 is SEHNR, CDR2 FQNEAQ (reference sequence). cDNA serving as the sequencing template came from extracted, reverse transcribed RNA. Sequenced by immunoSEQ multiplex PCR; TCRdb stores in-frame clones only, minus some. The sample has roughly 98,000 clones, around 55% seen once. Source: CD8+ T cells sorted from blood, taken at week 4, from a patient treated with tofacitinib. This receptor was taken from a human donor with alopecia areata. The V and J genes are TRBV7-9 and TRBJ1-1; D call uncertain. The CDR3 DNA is TGTGCCAGCAGCCCGACCCTCGGGCAGGAAGCTTTCTTT. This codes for CASSPTLGQEAFF. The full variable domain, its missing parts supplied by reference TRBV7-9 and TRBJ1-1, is DTGVSQNPRHKITKRGQNVTFRCDPISEHNRLYWYRQTLGQGPEFLTYFQNEAQLEKSRLLSDRFSAERPKGSFSTLEIQRTEQGDSAMYLCASSPTLGQEAFFGQGTRLTVV.